The 14 T cell receptor beta chains below come from one sample, sequenced in a study of T cells in women clearing cervical HPV infection. Using immunoSEQ multiplex PCR, the repertoire was profiled, and TCRdb retains in-frame clones only, with some absent. This sample's clone table lists approximately 9,200 clones. The specimen sequenced was blood buffy coat. These receptor sequences come from a woman aged 18 to 75 with a cervical HPV16 infection that either progressed to CIN3+ or cleared (not recorded which).

In regard to this clone: The read falls 3 residues short of the CDR3 end, and the missing part is taken from the germline J gene. The genes are TRBV20-1 and TRBJ2-2; TRBD2 matches at 8 bases. The CDR3 length is 15 residues. Germline V lookup: CDR1 DFQATT, CDR2 SNEGSKA (reference sequence). J gave up 7 bases and V 3 bases, and 10 bases lay outside the gene matches. CDR3 amino acids: CSASRAGGYLGELFF. The CDR3 DNA, read in part, is TGCAGTGCTAGTCGGGCGGGGGGCTATCTCGGGGAG.

CDR3 in amino acids: CASSPTTGGRPQHF. Incomplete CDR3 DNA: TGTGCCAGTAGTCCCACAACAGGGGGCAGGCCC. The genes are TRBV19 and TRBJ1-5; 9 bases map to TRBD1. The read ends 3 residues early relative to the CDR3; the germline J gene fills the gap. Per the germline V gene, CDR1 is LNHDA and CDR2 is SQIVND (reference sequence). J was trimmed by 9 bases and V by 5 bases; bases with no gene match: 8. The CDR3 length is 14 residues.

As to this clone: The CDR3 is cut off 3 residues early in the read; its end comes from the germline J gene. The chain combines TRBV20-1 with TRBJ2-7; 7 bases line up with TRBD1. Per germline, CDR1 DFQATT and CDR2 SNEGSKA (reference sequence). The CDR3 contains 12 residues. V lost 4 bases to trimming and J lost 2 bases; unmatched junction nucleotides: 2. The CDR3: CSAKTGPYEQYF. The CDR3 bases that were read are TGCAGTGCTAAGACAGGGCCCTACGAG.

About this clone itself: The read stops 3 residues short of the end of the CDR3; the missing end is completed from the germline J gene. This chain connects TRBV5-4 to TRBJ1-2, with D uncertain. Germline V gene lookup returns CDR1 SGHNT and CDR2 YYREEE (reference sequence). The CDR3 totals 12 residues. The CDR3 here is CASSLDSFGYTF. CDR3 DNA (partial): TGTGCCAGCAGCTTGGACAGTTTCGGC.

As concerns this clone: The CDR3 end is not reached by the read, which stops 3 residues before it; the germline J gene fills it in. V is TRBV2 and J is TRBJ1-6, with D possibly TRBD1 on 5 matching bases. CDR1 and CDR2 (germline): SNHLY, FYNNEI. V was clipped by 6 bases and J by 6 bases, with 6 bases between them. The CDR3 runs 12 residues. The CDR3 DNA, read in part, is TGTGCCAGCAGGCAGGGTAATTCACCC. It encodes CASRQGNSP. The complete CDR3 sequence is CASRQGNSPLHF.

Turning to this clone: The CDR3 end is not reached by the read, which stops 3 residues before it; the germline J gene fills it in. The V and J genes are TRBV2 and TRBJ2-7, with D perhaps matching TRBD1 (5 bases). Germline V lookup: CDR1 SNHLY, CDR2 FYNNEI. With 3 bases removed from V and 2 bases from J, the gap between germline ends came to 8 bases. The CDR3 has 13 amino acids. CDR3 bases read: TGTGCCAGCAGTGATCCAGGGCCCTACGAG. It is translated as CASSDPGPYE. The complete CDR3 reads CASSDPGPYEQYF.

Notes on this clone: Sequencing ends 3 residues short of the CDR3 end; the germline J gene provides the rest. The chain links TRBV10-3 to TRBJ2-3, with 16 nucleotides matching TRBD2. The germline V gene encodes CDR1 ENHRY and CDR2 SYGVKD. The CDR3 length is 15 residues. This CDR3 is CAISSGTSGGGTQYF. CDR3 DNA, as far as it was read: TGTGCCATCAGTTCCGGGACTAGCGGGGGGGGGACG.

A word on this clone: The CDR3 is cut off 3 residues early in the read; its end comes from the germline J gene. The chain couples TRBV12-3 or TRBV12-4 to TRBJ2-3, with D uncertain. Trimming removed 3 bases at V and 5 bases at J, with 3 bases between. This CDR3 is built from 11 residues. CDR3 bases read: TGTGCCAGCAGTTTTAAAGATACG. Protein sequence: CASSFKDT. The CDR3, in full, reads CASSFKDTQYF.

On this clone itself: With the read ending 3 residues before the CDR3 end, the germline J gene is used to fill in that end. This chain uses TRBV5-8 with TRBJ2-1; 10 positions agree with TRBD2. V shed 1 base, J shed 8 bases, and the junction held 6 bases outside the gene matches. Germline CDR1 and CDR2: SGHTS and YDEGEE. This CDR3 region has 15 residues. The DNA read from the CDR3 is TGTGCCAGCAGCTTGTTGTTAGCGGGGGGTTATGAG. It codes for CASSLLLAGGYE. The full CDR3 is CASSLLLAGGYEQFF.

Regarding this clone: Sequence at one end of the junction differs from germline and may be a read error. The read ends 3 residues before the CDR3 terminus; that terminus is restored from the germline J gene. This chain links TRBV7-9 with TRBJ2-7; D gene uncertain. This CDR3 is built from 13 residues. The V gene's germline CDR1 is SEHNR and CDR2 FQNEAQ (reference sequence). CDR3 loop: CPSSSASNNEQYF. Partial CDR3 DNA: TGTCCCAGCAGCTCGGCTAGTAACAACGAG.

As to this clone: The read stops 3 residues short of the end of the CDR3; the missing end is completed from the germline J gene. This chain links TRBV6-1 with TRBJ2-1; weak D call: TRBD1 (5 bases). V was shortened by 2 bases and J by 4 bases, with 15 bases between the two germline ends. Germline values: CDR1 MNHNS, CDR2 SASEGT. The CDR3 runs to 16 residues. The CDR3 sequence is CASSETSGLYYNEQFF. The DNA read from the CDR3 is TGTGCCAGCAGTGAAACGTCAGGGTTGTATTACAATGAG.

For this clone: The CDR3 is cut off 3 residues early in the read; its end comes from the germline J gene. This chain uses TRBV6-1 with TRBJ2-4, with D perhaps matching TRBD1 (6 bases). Germline CDR1 and CDR2: MNHNS and SASEGT. CDR3 size: 13 residues. The CDR3: CASSEYRVYGQYF. Incomplete CDR3 DNA: TGTGCCAGCAGTGAATACAGGGTGTATGGT.

The covered CDR3 bases are TGTGCCAGTAGTACAGGGGGTAGAAGGTCTGGGGCCAACGTA. This sequence encodes CASSTGGRRSGANV. The CDR3 as a whole reads CASSTGGRRSGANVLFF. The V call is TRBV19, the J call TRBJ1-4, with 7 bases identical to TRBD1. Read data end 3 residues before the CDR3 end; the end is taken from the germline J gene. Germline CDR1 LNHDA, CDR2 SQIVND (reference sequence). This CDR3 is 17 amino acids long.

A word on this clone: The CDR3 is cut off 3 residues early in the read; its end comes from the germline J gene. The chain uses TRBV7-8 and TRBJ2-1; 7 nucleotides line up with TRBD2. The junction had 4 bases not matched to a gene; V was cut back by 0 bases and J by 2 bases. Germline V gene lookup returns CDR1 SGHVS and CDR2 FQNEAQ. This CDR3 region has 16 residues. The CDR3 bases that were read are TGTGCCAGCAGCTTAGCGCCGGGGACTACCTACAATGAG. This gives the protein CASSLAPGTTYNE. The entire CDR3 protein reads CASSLAPGTTYNEQFF.